This entry lists 10 T cell receptor beta chains sequenced from one sample in a study of cytomegalovirus exposure and HLA in healthy donors. A multiplex PCR was run with 60 Vbeta primers and 13 Jbeta primers. TCRdb's copy holds only in-frame clones and misses some; the assay was immunoSEQ multiplex PCR. The sample lists some 240,000 clones, about 90% seen once, with about 1.7% in the top ten. Sample: PBMCs. These receptors all stem from a girl under 10 years old in good health and CMV-seronegative.

The chain employs TRBV12-2 and TRBJ2-1; TRBD1, the table's D call, lacks a check against the DNA. TRBV12-2 is given as a pseudogene. The CDR3 runs to 15 residues. CDR3 bases: TGTGCAAGTCGCTTAGCAGGGACAGAGTACAATGAGCAGTTCTTC. Translating it yields CASRLAGTEYNEQFF.

In nucleotides, the CDR3 is TGTGCCAGCAGCCAAATCCGGACCTGGGAGAGAGGAAACACCATATATTTT. Translation gives CASSQIRTWERGNTIYF. This rearrangement joins TRBV5-6 to TRBJ1-3; D remains unclear. The V end lost 4 bases, the J end lost 4 bases, and 21 bases lay between the germline ends. Looked up from germline, CDR1 is SGHDT and CDR2 is YYEEEE. This CDR3 comprises 17 residues. The full variable domain, rest sourced from reference TRBV5-6 and TRBJ1-3, is DAGVTQSPTHLIKTRGQQVTLRCSPKSGHDTVSWYQQALGQGPQFIFQYYEEEERQRGNFPDRFSGHQFPNYSSELNVNALLLGDSALYLCASSQIRTWERGNTIYFGEGSWLTVV.

Regarding this clone: A read error may produce the germline difference seen at one junction end. This rearrangement joins TRBV10-3 to TRBJ2-7; TRBD1 is a possible D gene (6 bases). The CDR3 has 15 residues. Germline V gene sequence: CDR1 ENHRY, CDR2 SYGVKD. The CDR3 sequence: CAIRESGAASYEQYF. The CDR3 DNA follows: TGTGCCATCAGGGAGTCAGGGGCCGCCTCCTACGAGCAGTACTTC.

This clone was seen a few times. The chain uses TRBV4-1 and TRBJ1-1, with TRBD1 identical over 7 bases. The J segment lost 6 bases and the V segment lost 6 bases, leaving 10 bases of the junction unmatched. The length of the CDR3 is 14 residues. Germline V gene sequence: CDR1 MGHRA, CDR2 YSYEKL. CDR3 sequence (DNA): TGCGCCAGCAGTCAACCCCCGGACAGGCCTGAAGCTTTCTTT. As protein: CASSQPPDRPEAFF.

This clone was detected a few times. J is TRBJ2-2 and V is TRBV11-2; TRBD1 might be the D (5 bases). This CDR3 has 17 residues. The V gene's germline CDR1 is SGHAT and CDR2 FQNNGV. Deletions cut 6 bases from V and 7 bases from J, with 24 bases between. The CDR3 coding sequence is TGTGCCAGCAGTAAAAGATGGGGCCTAACCCGGAACGGGGAGCTGTTTTTT. It codes for CASSKRWGLTRNGELFF.

The chain recombines TRBV10-1 with TRBJ2-7, with 8 bases fitting TRBD1. The CDR3 length is 13 residues. The germline V gene encodes CDR1 WNHNN and CDR2 SYGVQD (reference sequence). J was trimmed by 3 bases and V by 8 bases; bases with no gene match: 6. The CDR3 is CASPDRGGYEQYF. In DNA, the CDR3 is TGCGCCAGCCCCGACAGGGGAGGCTACGAGCAGTACTTC.

The rearrangement links TRBV19 to TRBJ1-2; TRBD1 is a possible D gene (5 bases). CDR1 and CDR2 from the germline V gene are LNHDA and SQIVND (reference sequence). The CDR3 loop spans 15 amino acids. V lost 0 bases, J lost 5 bases, and 13 bases lay in between. CDR3 in DNA: TGTGCCAGTAGTATAGAGTCAGGGTTCGGGTATGGCTACACCTTC. This translates into CASSIESGFGYGYTF.

For this clone: Other DNA sequences within the sample encode an identical CDR3. This chain joins TRBV2 and TRBJ1-5; 8 bases align to TRBD1. From germline, CDR1 is SNHLY and CDR2 FYNNEI. This CDR3 is 15 amino acids long. The trim removed 6 bases at V and 3 bases at J, leaving 7 bases unmatched. The CDR3 DNA reads TGTGCCAGCAGCCCCGGACAGGGAGACAATCAGCCCCAGCATTTT. This sequence encodes CASSPGQGDNQPQHF.

For the CDR3, the DNA is TGTGCCAGCAGCCCAGGGACAGGGGGTTTCACTGAAGCTTTCTTT. Translating it yields CASSPGTGGFTEAFF. The chain couples TRBV7-9 to TRBJ1-1, with TRBD1 identical over 11 bases. Germline loops: CDR1 SEHNR, CDR2 FQNEAQ (reference sequence). CDR3 length equals 15 residues. V lost 5 bases to trimming and J lost 4 bases; unmatched junction nucleotides: 6.

V gene TRBV13 combines with J gene TRBJ2-5, with D maybe TRBD1 (6 bases). There are 21 residues in the CDR3. CDR1 and CDR2 (germline): PRHDT, FYEKMQ (reference sequence). The germline V and J ends were trimmed by 1 base and 0 bases, with 27 bases remaining between them. The DNA of the CDR3 is TGTGCCAGCAGCTTAGCCCAGGGGCAGTACCGGGACATACAAAACCAAGAGACCCAGTACTTC. Translation gives CASSLAQGQYRDIQNQETQYF.